A single sample is the source of the 25 T cell receptor beta chains below, sequenced in a study of CD8 T cells in ankylosing spondylitis (dated 2017 in TCRdb). Library preparation was by 5' RACE. Sequencing was performed on an Illumina HiSeq 2500. TCRdb reprocessing: public reads trimmed at Q25 with fastp, clones called with MiXCR, in-frame beta chains kept. CDR3 protein duplicates are merged, each entry listing the most common genes and DNA. This sample holds about 130,000 distinct CDR3 sequences; over 6% were observed only once. 12% of the sample is held by the ten biggest clonotypes. Sequencing input: blood, either unsorted or a sorted T cell fraction (not recorded which). These receptors were taken from a male donor with ankylosing spondylitis or in good health (not recorded which).

This clonotype was recorded at least ten times. This rearrangement joins TRBV24-1 to TRBJ1-5; D is possibly TRBD1 (5 bases). The CDR3 runs 14 residues. V lost 5 bases to trimming and J lost 9 bases, with 16 bases between them. Germline V gene lookup returns CDR1 KGHDR and CDR2 SFDVKD. The CDR3 nucleotides are TGTGCCACCAGTGCCCCTGGGGGGAGTGGGCCCCAGCATTTT. This codes for CATSAPGGSGPQHF.

Ten or more counts support this clonotype. This chain connects TRBV10-3 to TRBJ2-3, with D maybe TRBD1 (5 bases). The CDR3 loop spans 13 amino acids. V shed 7 bases and J shed 2 bases, with 10 bases lying between them. CDR1 and CDR2 from the germline V gene are ENHRY and SYGVKD. In DNA, the CDR3 is TGTGCCATCAAGACCAGGGCCACAGATACGCAGTATTTT. Residues: CAIKTRATDTQYF.

This clonotype was seen more than once but under ten times. The chain carries TRBV5-1 and TRBJ2-1; D is possibly TRBD2 (5 bases). Trimming cost V 0 bases and J 2 bases, with 9 bases left between them. The germline V gene has CDR1 SGHRS and CDR2 YFSETQ. CDR3 length: 15 residues. CDR3 in amino acids: CASSLGSGAYNEQFF. The DNA for the CDR3 is TGCGCCAGCAGCTTGGGCAGCGGCGCCTACAATGAGCAGTTCTTC. Full variable domain (outside the CDR3, taken from reference TRBV5-1 and TRBJ2-1): KAGVTQTPRYLIKTRGQQVTLSCSPISGHRSVSWYQQTPGQGLQFLFEYFSETQRNKGNFPGRFSGRQFSNSRSEMNVSTLELGDSALYLCASSLGSGAYNEQFFGPGTRLTVL.

This clonotype was recorded at least ten times. The V call is TRBV5-1, the J call TRBJ1-2; 9 bases map to TRBD1. In germline, CDR1 is SGHRS, CDR2 YFSETQ. The ends lost 4 bases at V and 2 bases at J; junction bases unmatched: 3. The CDR3 spans 14 residues. The CDR3 DNA reads as TGCGCCAGCAGCAAGGACAGGGGAAACTATGGCTACACCTTC. This gives the protein CASSKDRGNYGYTF.

In its sample, this clonotype was seen many times. The chain uses TRBV28 and TRBJ2-1; 7 bases map to TRBD2. V gave up 6 bases and J gave up 8 bases; unmatched junction bases: 10. This CDR3 has 14 residues. The germline V gene encodes CDR1 MDHEN and CDR2 SYDVKM. The CDR3 region is CASSPGGSVYEQFF. The CDR3 DNA is TGTGCCAGCAGCCCCGGGGGGAGTGTCTATGAGCAGTTCTTC.

This clonotype showed up many times. The genes are TRBV6-4 and TRBJ2-2; 15 nucleotides align to TRBD2. V shed 5 bases and J 1 base; nucleotides not matched to a gene: 14. This CDR3 has 21 residues. Germline CDR1 is MRHNA and CDR2 is SNTAGT. In DNA, the CDR3 is TGTGCCAGCAGTCTTCATTCCGGGACTAGCGGGAGGAAGCTGAACACCGGGGAGCTGTTTTTT. Translation: CASSLHSGTSGRKLNTGELFF.

In this sample, this clonotype turned up many times. The chain couples TRBV27 to TRBJ2-1, with D perhaps TRBD2 (5 bases). Germline V gene data show CDR1 as MNHEY and CDR2 as SMNVEV (reference sequence). Trimming stripped 5 bases from V and 7 bases from J, with 18 bases between. The CDR3 is 15 residues long. The CDR3 loop is CASSHTIGLGNEQFF. CDR3 DNA sequence: TGTGCCAGCAGTCATACAATAGGACTGGGGAATGAGCAGTTCTTC.

Ten or more counts support this clonotype. The J gene is TRBJ2-7, the V gene TRBV5-1; 8 bases are a match to TRBD2. This CDR3 has 15 amino acids. The germline gives CDR1 SGHRS, CDR2 YFSETQ. V was pared by 4 bases and J by 0 bases, with 6 bases of the junction left unmatched. The CDR3: CASSVSGASSYEQYF. In DNA form, the CDR3 reads TGCGCCAGCAGCGTTAGCGGGGCAAGCTCCTACGAGCAGTACTTC.

The chain uses TRBV4-1 and TRBJ1-1; D call uncertain. The germline gives CDR1 MGHRA, CDR2 YSYEKL. The CDR3 extends over 12 amino acids. V shed 1 base and J shed 9 bases, with 9 bases lying between them. CDR3: CASSQGADQAFF. CDR3 DNA: TGCGCCAGCAGCCAAGGGGCAGATCAAGCTTTCTTT.

This clonotype was observed many times. The J gene is TRBJ2-1, the V gene TRBV29-1, with TRBD2 identical over 7 bases. Trimming cost V 4 bases and J 2 bases; bases outside gene matches: 5. This CDR3 is 14 amino acids long. Germline assignment: CDR1 SQVTM and CDR2 ANQGSEA. The CDR3 is CSVGWGGAYNEQFF. DNA for the CDR3: TGCAGCGTTGGGTGGGGGGGGGCCTACAATGAGCAGTTCTTC.

The rearrangement joins TRBV28 to TRBJ2-7, with 7 bases aligning to TRBD1. The trim removed 4 bases at V and 7 bases at J, leaving 10 bases unmatched. The CDR3 length is 14 residues. The germline CDR1 and CDR2 sequences are MDHEN and SYDVKM. CDR3 loop: CASSSGTEVREQYF. The CDR3 DNA follows: TGTGCCAGCAGTTCCGGGACAGAGGTTCGGGAGCAGTACTTC.

This clonotype was counted ten times or more. This rearrangement joins TRBV5-5 to TRBJ2-2, with TRBD2 matching 8 bases. The V gene's germline CDR1 is SGHKS and CDR2 YYEKEE (reference sequence). With V trimmed by 0 bases and J by 3 bases, 4 bases remained unmatched. The CDR3 totals 16 residues. CDR3 in DNA: TGTGCCAGCAGCTTGGGAGCGGGAGTAGACACCGGGGAGCTGTTTTTT. The encoded protein is CASSLGAGVDTGELFF.

This clonotype was found many times. J is TRBJ2-5 and V is TRBV10-1; no clear D gene. This CDR3 contains 13 residues. The germline V gene encodes CDR1 WNHNN and CDR2 SYGVQD (reference sequence). V was cut by 2 bases and J by 0 bases, with 4 bases left in between. CDR3 DNA sequence: TGCGCCAGCAGTGAGGACAACCAAGAGACCCAGTACTTC. Its translation is CASSEDNQETQYF.

This clonotype was observed a few times. V gene TRBV19 combines with J gene TRBJ2-1; the D gene is possibly TRBD1 (6 bases). CDR1 LNHDA and CDR2 SQIVND come from the germline V gene (reference sequence). The CDR3 is 15 amino acids. Trimming removed 5 bases at V and 5 bases at J, with 16 bases between. The CDR3 nucleotides are TGTGCCAGTAGTGAGGACTGGACAGCTAACAATGAGCAGTTCTTC. Protein: CASSEDWTANNEQFF.

This clonotype was counted at least ten times. The chain links TRBV28 to TRBJ2-7, with D uncertain. The germline V and J ends were trimmed by 2 bases and 3 bases, with 11 bases remaining between them. The germline V gene encodes CDR1 MDHEN and CDR2 SYDVKM. The CDR3 has 14 residues. The CDR3 spells CASSLGGTLYEQYF. The CDR3 DNA sequence: TGTGCCAGCAGTTTAGGTGGTACACTCTACGAGCAGTACTTC.

This clonotype was picked up many times. The gene calls are TRBV5-5 and TRBJ1-5; 7 bases are a match to TRBD1. Per germline, CDR1 SGHKS and CDR2 YYEKEE (reference sequence). Trimming took 6 bases from V and 2 from J; bases not matched to a gene: 8. This CDR3 region has 15 residues. The DNA for the CDR3 is TGTGCCAGCACCCAAGGGGGCTTCGGCAATCAGCCCCAGCATTTT. It yields the protein CASTQGGFGNQPQHF.

This clonotype was recorded at least ten times. The chain is built from TRBV4-3 and TRBJ2-7; 7 bases are a match to TRBD1. Germline V gene data show CDR1 as LGHNA and CDR2 as YSLEER. V trimming: 2 bases; J trimming: 3 bases; junction bases outside the gene matches: 4. The CDR3 sequence is 14 residues long. The CDR3 protein is CASSQRQGVYEQYF. The DNA for the CDR3 is TGCGCCAGCAGCCAACGGCAGGGGGTCTACGAGCAGTACTTC.

This clonotype was counted many times. V gene TRBV10-3 combines with J gene TRBJ2-3, with TRBD1 matching over 7 bases. The germline gives CDR1 ENHRY, CDR2 SYGVKD. The CDR3 consists of 14 residues. Trimming cost V 7 bases and J 2 bases; bases outside gene matches: 6. The CDR3 is CAITPGQTTDTQYF. Written as DNA, the CDR3 is TGTGCCATCACCCCGGGACAGACCACAGATACGCAGTATTTT.

In this sample, this clonotype turned up many times. As DNA, the CDR3 is TGTGCCACTCGGGGCGGGGGGCAATCAGAGACCCAGTACTTC. It encodes CATRGGGQSETQYF. The chain carries TRBV12-3 or TRBV12-4 and TRBJ2-5; TRBD2 agrees at 8 bases. J lost 4 bases, V lost 10 bases, and 11 bases had no gene match. This CDR3 has 14 residues.

The V gene is TRBV12-3 or TRBV12-4, the J gene TRBJ1-5; 10 bases map to TRBD1. With V trimmed by 6 bases and J by 1 base, 3 bases remained unmatched. The CDR3 runs to 15 residues. The CDR3 loop is CASSRDRGSNQPQHF. CDR3 nucleotide sequence: TGTGCCAGCAGCAGGGACAGGGGCAGCAATCAGCCCCAGCATTTT.

This clonotype appeared many times. The gene calls are TRBV5-1 and TRBJ2-1; the match to TRBD2 covers 8 bases. The J segment lost 0 bases and the V segment lost 0 bases, leaving 5 bases of the junction unmatched. The CDR3 spans 17 residues. CDR1 and CDR2 from the germline V gene are SGHRS and YFSETQ. The CDR3, as DNA: TGCGCCAGCAGCTTGGCGGCGGGAGGCCCCTCCTACAATGAGCAGTTCTTC. It yields the protein CASSLAAGGPSYNEQFF.

This clonotype was recorded many times. The V and J genes are TRBV6-5 and TRBJ2-5; a weak D match, TRBD2 (5 bases). The germline V gene has CDR1 MNHEY and CDR2 SVGAGI. The CDR3 runs to 14 residues. Trimming cost V 3 bases and J 3 bases, with 11 bases left between them. In nucleotides, the CDR3 is TGTGCCAGCAGTTATTCGGGGAAGAAAGAGACCCAGTACTTC. Translation gives CASSYSGKKETQYF.

This clonotype was picked up many times. The chain links TRBV20-1 to TRBJ2-7; D tentatively reads TRBD1 or TRBD2 (6 bases each). Trimming removed 1 base from V and 2 bases from J, with 15 bases in between. This CDR3 region has 15 residues. Germline-derived CDR1 and CDR2 are DFQATT and SNEGSKA (reference sequence). The CDR3 sequence: CSARGEGGRTYEQYF. The CDR3 coding sequence is TGCAGTGCTAGAGGCGAGGGGGGTCGCACCTACGAGCAGTACTTC.

This clonotype was seen many times. The chain links TRBV5-4 to TRBJ2-2; TRBD2 agrees at 12 bases. The CDR3 runs to 20 residues. V shed 1 base and J 4 bases; nucleotides not matched to a gene: 14. Germline V gene lookup returns CDR1 SGHNT and CDR2 YYREEE (reference sequence). CDR3: CASSLRRLAGAQGPTGELFF. DNA of the CDR3: TGTGCCAGCAGCTTGCGGAGACTAGCGGGAGCTCAAGGGCCCACCGGGGAGCTGTTTTTT.

This clonotype was recorded many times. This chain uses TRBV5-1 with TRBJ2-3; no firm D call. Germline V CDR1 and CDR2: SGHRS, YFSETQ. The CDR3 runs to 13 residues. The V and J ends lost 2 bases and 4 bases respectively, with 8 bases between them. The CDR3 spells CASSFSFSDTQYF. The DNA of the CDR3 is TGCGCCAGCAGCTTCAGTTTTTCAGATACGCAGTATTTT.